This note documents a single T cell receptor (beta chain) sequence. The antigen remains undetermined. Both 60 Vbeta primers and 13 Jbeta primers went into the PCR. Methods used by the authors: About 9.9 million shared chains were among around 78 million unique TCR beta chains counted in a later analysis. TCRdb's table, derived via immunoSEQ multiplex PCR, lists solely in-frame clones and lacks some. V and J calls and clone size come straight from that table; D and trimming were deduced from the DNA. Seen here are around 130,000 clones, approximately 80% observed once, and the top ten hold approximately 5.5%. The sample is drawn from a study of cytomegalovirus exposure and HLA in healthy donors. V lost 5 bases and J lost 1, with 9 bases in between. The CDR3 length is 14 residues. The germline gives CDR1 SGHKS, CDR2 YYEKEE (reference sequence). Study observations and caveats: Later analysis identified a missense DCLRE1C variant that was linked to TCR beta V- and J-gene trimming. For presence/absence analyses, sequencing depth was assumed to be roughly uniform across donors.

This chain links TRBV5-5 with TRBJ1-4; D perhaps matches TRBD1 (6 bases). This TCR was sampled from a man aged 18 to 30 in good health and CMV-seropositive. Sequenced material: PBMCs. The CDR3 sequence: CASRGAGTNEKLFF. The CDR3 DNA reads as TGTGCCAGCAGGGGGGCGGGAACTAATGAAAAACTGTTTTTT.